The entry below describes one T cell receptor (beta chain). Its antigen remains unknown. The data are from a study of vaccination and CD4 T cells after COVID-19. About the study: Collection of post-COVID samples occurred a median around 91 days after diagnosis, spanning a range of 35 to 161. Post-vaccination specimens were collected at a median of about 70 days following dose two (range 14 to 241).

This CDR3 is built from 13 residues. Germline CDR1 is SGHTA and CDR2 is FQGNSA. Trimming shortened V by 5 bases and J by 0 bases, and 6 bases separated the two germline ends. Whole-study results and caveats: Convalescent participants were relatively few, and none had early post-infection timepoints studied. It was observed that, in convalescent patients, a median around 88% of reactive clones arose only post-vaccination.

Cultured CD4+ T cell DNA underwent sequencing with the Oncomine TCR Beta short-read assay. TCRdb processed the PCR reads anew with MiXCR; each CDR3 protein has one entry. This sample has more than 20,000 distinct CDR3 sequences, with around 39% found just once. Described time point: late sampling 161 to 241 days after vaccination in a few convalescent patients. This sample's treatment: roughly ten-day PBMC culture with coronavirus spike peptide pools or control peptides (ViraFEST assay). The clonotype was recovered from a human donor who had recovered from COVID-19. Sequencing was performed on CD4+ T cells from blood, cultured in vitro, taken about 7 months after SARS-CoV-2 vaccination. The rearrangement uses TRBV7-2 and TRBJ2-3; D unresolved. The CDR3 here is CASSPSSTDTQYF. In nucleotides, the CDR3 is TGTGCCAGCAGCCCGTCTAGCACAGATACGCAGTATTTT.